The 2 T cell receptor beta chains presented below share a single source sample, sequenced in a study of blood T cells in healthy people across ages. The second PCR ran about 6 to 12 cycles with a sample-barcoded 5' primer and J-beta primers. TCRdb called the 5' RACE reads again in MiXCR, with one record for every CDR3 protein. The table includes roughly 680,000 distinct CDR3 sequences, over 45% detected once. The sequenced sample consisted of blood. Receptors were obtained from a woman aged 60-75 years in good health.

This clonotype was found a few times. This sequence joins TRBV4-2 and TRBJ2-1; no firm D call. V was trimmed by 1 base and J by 5 bases, leaving 12 bases between them. The CDR3 has 15 residues. Germline CDR1 LGHNA, CDR2 YNFKEQ. CDR3 amino acids: CASSQGAPTNNEQFF. The DNA for the CDR3 is TGTGCCAGCAGCCAAGGGGCGCCGACGAACAATGAGCAGTTCTTC.

The chain combines TRBV20-1 with TRBJ2-1; 7 bases line up with TRBD2. The CDR3 covers 13 residues. The germline CDR1 and CDR2 sequences are DFQATT and SNEGSKA (reference sequence). The V gene end was trimmed by 3 bases and the J gene end by 10 bases; junction bases not matched to a gene: 9. The CDR3 DNA reads as TGCAGTGCTAGTCCAGCGGGACTTTACGAGCAGTTCTTC. Its translation is CSASPAGLYEQFF.